A single sample is the source of the 9 T cell receptor beta chains below, sequenced in a study of identical twins' blood T cells. Using its own MiXCR run on the 5' RACE reads, TCRdb lists one record per CDR3 protein. The sample holds 350,000 to 450,000 distinct CDR3 sequences, about 28% seen once. The material sequenced was PBMCs. The receptors originated from a woman aged 18-49 years in good health.

This clonotype was seen more than once but under ten times. The gene calls are TRBV5-5 and TRBJ1-6; D possibly corresponds to TRBD1 (6 bases). This CDR3 has 16 residues. The germline CDR1 and CDR2 sequences are SGHKS and YYEKEE (reference sequence). V was shortened by 4 bases and J by 7 bases, with 18 bases between the two germline ends. The CDR3 protein is CASSQTSQGLNSPLHF. The CDR3 DNA reads as TGTGCCAGCAGCCAAACTTCACAGGGTTTGAATTCACCCCTCCACTTT. Full variable domain (missing parts from reference TRBV5-5 and TRBJ1-6): DAGVTQSPTHLIKTRGQQVTLRCSPISGHKSVSWYQQVLGQGPQFIFQYYEKEERGRGNFPDRFSARQFPNYSSELNVNALLLGDSALYLCASSQTSQGLNSPLHFGNGTRLTVT.

This clonotype was observed a few times. The genes are TRBV30 and TRBJ1-1; D is unclear. The CDR3 covers 12 residues. CDR1 GTSNPN and CDR2 SVGIG come from the germline V gene (reference sequence). The CDR3 DNA sequence: TGTGGAAGCGGTGGGTTGGGCACTGAAGCTTTCTTT. Its translation is CGSGGLGTEAFF.

Remarks on this clonotype: A single base separates this from a much larger clone, so it may be a read error. DNA for the CDR3: TGTACCAGCAGCCACAGGGGCAGAACTGAAGCTTTCTTT. Translated: CTSSHRGRTEAFF. The rearrangement uses TRBV21-1 and TRBJ1-1; the DNA was not compared with TRBD1, the D call given in the table. TRBV21-1 is a listed pseudogene. The CDR3 runs to 13 residues.

This clonotype has a single count. This chain joins TRBV9 and TRBJ1-1; D is undetermined. From germline, CDR1 is SGDLS and CDR2 YYNGEE. Trimming removed 4 bases at V and 4 bases at J, with 17 bases between. The CDR3 is 15 amino acids. The CDR3 coding sequence is TGTGCCAGCAGCCCACAACTACTGAGTTCCACTGAAGCTTTCTTT. This sequence encodes CASSPQLLSSTEAFF.

This chain links TRBV27 with TRBJ1-1; TRBD1 matches at 7 bases. Trimming took 6 bases from V and 5 from J; bases not matched to a gene: 9. Per germline, CDR1 MNHEY and CDR2 SMNVEV (reference sequence). CDR3 length: 14 residues. The CDR3 loop is CASRQGRLSTEAFF. As DNA, the CDR3 is TGTGCCAGCAGACAGGGGCGGCTGTCGACTGAAGCTTTCTTT.

This clonotype was counted a few times. This sequence joins TRBV28 and TRBJ2-7, with 9 bases that match TRBD1. Germline CDR1 MDHEN, CDR2 SYDVKM. The J segment lost 3 bases and the V segment lost 7 bases, leaving 4 bases of the junction unmatched. CDR3 size: 13 residues. The DNA for the CDR3 is TGTGCCAGCAAGACAGGGGGGATCTACGAGCAGTACTTC. Amino acid sequence: CASKTGGIYEQYF.

This clonotype has only a few counts. The chain recombines TRBV7-9 with TRBJ1-2; 7 bases are a match to TRBD1. V shed 0 bases, J shed 2 bases, and the junction held 9 bases outside the gene matches. Germline V gene data show CDR1 as SEHNR and CDR2 as FQNEAQ (reference sequence). This CDR3 is 17 amino acids long. CDR3 bases: TGTGCCAGCAGCTTAGCTGGGACAGAGAGCCCAAACTATGGCTACACCTTC. Translated: CASSLAGTESPNYGYTF.

This clonotype showed up many times. The chain has TRBV7-6 and TRBJ2-1; D not resolved. The CDR3 loop spans 11 amino acids. Germline V gene lookup returns CDR1 SGHVS and CDR2 FNYEAQ. Trimming removed 4 bases at V and 8 bases at J, with 6 bases between. The CDR3 DNA reads as TGTGCCAGCAGCTCTTACGATGAGCAGTTCTTC. Its translation is CASSSYDEQFF.

In this sample, this clonotype turned up a few times. The chain joins TRBV20-1 to TRBJ2-7, with 9 positions matching TRBD2. The CDR3 is made up of 14 amino acids. V shed 7 bases, J shed 0 bases, and the junction held 7 bases outside the gene matches. CDR1 is DFQATT, CDR2 SNEGSKA, per germline (reference sequence). The CDR3 DNA is TGCAGTGGATTAGCGGGGGCGTACTCCTACGAGCAGTACTTC. Protein: CSGLAGAYSYEQYF.